The sequence of this T cell receptor beta chain was determined in a study of CD8 T cells in Susac syndrome. A quantity of roughly 0.5 to 1 ug RNA underwent reverse transcription using random hexamers. Amplification of TCR beta CDR3 was carried out by immunoSEQ multiplex PCR, which covered 54 Vbeta and 13 Jbeta segments. TCRdb itself ran the immunoSEQ multiplex PCR reads through MiXCR, one entry per CDR3 protein. The sample contains approximately 270,000 distinct CDR3 sequences, about 94% of which appear only once. In germline, CDR1 is LGHNT, CDR2 FRNRAP. The CDR3 has 15 residues. The J segment lost 1 base and the V segment lost 5 bases, leaving 6 bases of the junction unmatched.

Sequenced input: CD4+ T cells from PBMCs. The receptor was isolated from a human donor with multiple sclerosis. The chain joins TRBV12-5 to TRBJ2-7; 9 nucleotides line up with TRBD1. This CDR3 is CASGNRDRVSYEQYF. The CDR3 coding sequence is TGTGCTAGTGGTAACCGGGACAGGGTTTCCTACGAGCAGTACTTC. Full variable domain (missing parts from reference TRBV12-5 and TRBJ2-7): DARVTQTPRHKVTEMGQEVTMRCQPILGHNTVFWYRQTMMQGLELLAYFRNRAPLDDSGMPKDRFSAEMPDATLATLKIQPSEPRDSAVYFCASGNRDRVSYEQYFGPGTRLTVT.